This TCR beta chain was retrieved from a study of cytomegalovirus exposure and HLA in healthy donors. Looking at the study overall: Earlier, approximately 180 million T cells were analyzed, and 117 million unique TCR beta sequences were found among them.

PCR was performed using 60 Vbeta and 13 Jbeta primers. Some clones are missing from TCRdb's copy, which holds only in-frame ones; the method was immunoSEQ multiplex PCR. The data contain roughly 120,000 clones, 80% to 90% of them singletons. The CDR3 spans 15 residues. Trimming took 2 bases from V and 4 from J, leaving 14 bases between them. Germline assignment: CDR1 MNHNS and CDR2 SASEGT. The source is a woman in her 30s in good health and CMV-seronegative. V and J are TRBV6-1 and TRBJ1-2; D gene ambiguous. Sequencing was done on a sample of PBMCs. The CDR3 reads CASSESGVGGYGYTF. CDR3 DNA: TGTGCCAGCAGTGAAAGCGGAGTAGGCGGCTATGGCTACACCTTC.